These 10 T cell receptor beta chains share one sample of origin, sequenced in a study of blood T cell repertoires in COVID-19. Produced via immunoSEQ multiplex PCR; TCRdb's table is partial and in-frame only. The repertoire holds roughly 220,000 clones, with around 80% as singletons. Sequencing input: PBMCs or T cells enriched from blood (not recorded which). All receptors come from a man aged 30 to 39 with acute COVID-19.

CDR3 protein: CASGREPGDTEAFF. The CDR3 region has the DNA TGTGCCAGCGGCCGGGAGCCCGGGGACACTGAAGCTTTCTTT. The chain carries TRBV9 and TRBJ1-1; D uncertain. Germline CDR1 reads SGDLS; CDR2 reads YYNGEE. The CDR3 covers 14 residues. Trimming stripped 7 bases from V and 3 bases from J, with 16 bases between.

The CDR3 protein is CASSATGSETQYF. In nucleotides, the CDR3 is TGTGCCAGCAGTGCCACAGGGTCGGAGACCCAGTACTTC. The chain joins TRBV12-3 or TRBV12-4 to TRBJ2-5; a possible D gene is TRBD1 (6 bases). V gave up 5 bases and J gave up 5 bases, with 12 bases separating them. The CDR3 spans 13 residues.

The CDR3 reads CASSVLGSTDTQYF. The DNA of the CDR3 is TGTGCCAGCAGCGTACTCGGTAGCACAGATACGCAGTATTTT. The chain employs TRBV11-2 and TRBJ2-3, with no clear D. The CDR3 is 14 amino acids. The germline CDR1 and CDR2 sequences are SGHAT and FQNNGV. Trimming left V 5 bases short and J 0 bases short, with 9 bases between.

For this clone: Other DNA sequences in the same sample also yield this CDR3. This chain links TRBV6-5 with TRBJ1-1; no reliable D call. Trimming stripped 5 bases from V and 0 bases from J, with 7 bases between. The CDR3 consists of 13 residues. Germline V gene data show CDR1 as MNHEY and CDR2 as SVGAGI. DNA of the CDR3: TGTGCCAGCAGTCGAGGTGTGAACACTGAAGCTTTCTTT. Its translation: CASSRGVNTEAFF.

The V gene is TRBV6-5, the J gene TRBJ1-5; D perhaps matches TRBD1 (5 bases). The CDR3 loop spans 13 amino acids. V was shortened by 6 bases and J by 7 bases, with 13 bases between the two germline ends. Germline V gives CDR1 MNHEY, CDR2 SVGAGI. This chain's CDR3 is CASRVGLSQPQHF. CDR3 DNA sequence: TGTGCCAGCAGGGTGGGGCTTAGCCAGCCCCAGCATTTT.

The genes are TRBV3-1 (or the pseudogene TRBV3-2) and TRBJ2-5; 9 bases align to TRBD2. CDR3 length equals 16 residues. Looked up from germline, CDR1 is LGHDT and CDR2 is YNNKEL (reference sequence). V gave up 4 bases and J gave up 2 bases; unmatched junction bases: 8. The CDR3 region has the DNA TGTGCCAGCAGCCCCCCGACTAGCGGCTCGCAAGAGACCCAGTACTTC. Translated: CASSPPTSGSQETQYF.

The chain couples TRBV5-1 to TRBJ1-1, with D perhaps matching TRBD1 (5 bases). CDR1 and CDR2 (germline): SGHRS, YFSETQ. V lost 4 bases and J 1 base, leaving 11 bases between the germline ends. The CDR3 sequence is 14 residues long. CDR3 loop: CASSRTLANTEAFF. In DNA, the CDR3 is TGCGCCAGCAGCCGGACACTTGCGAACACTGAAGCTTTCTTT. Variable domain in full (rest from reference TRBV5-1 and TRBJ1-1): KAGVTQTPRYLIKTRGQQVTLSCSPISGHRSVSWYQQTPGQGLQFLFEYFSETQRNKGNFPGRFSGRQFSNSRSEMNVSTLELGDSALYLCASSRTLANTEAFFGQGTRLTVV.

The genes are TRBV11-2 and TRBJ1-1; 7 nucleotides agree with TRBD1. The CDR3 length is 16 residues. Germline V gene sequence: CDR1 SGHAT, CDR2 FQNNGV. After removal of 2 bases from V and 4 bases from J, the junction contained 10 bases not matched to a gene. As DNA, the CDR3 is TGTGCCAGCAGCTTAAAAGGAACAGGGGTTGGCACTGAAGCTTTCTTT. It codes for CASSLKGTGVGTEAFF.

The chain employs TRBV6-5 and TRBJ2-3; 7 bases agree with TRBD2. The length of the CDR3 is 15 residues. V gave up 3 bases and J gave up 0 bases; unmatched junction bases: 3. Germline lookup yields CDR1 MNHEY and CDR2 SVGAGI. CDR3 loop: CASSYGGGSTDTQYF. For the CDR3, the DNA is TGTGCCAGCAGTTATGGGGGGGGTAGCACAGATACGCAGTATTTT.

The chain links TRBV10-3 to TRBJ1-4; 8 bases fit TRBD1. Germline V gives CDR1 ENHRY, CDR2 SYGVKD. V shed 2 bases and J 3 bases; nucleotides not matched to a gene: 2. The CDR3 is made up of 15 amino acids. The CDR3 DNA follows: TGTGCCATCAGTGAGGACAGGGGATCTAATGAAAAACTGTTTTTT. This codes for CAISEDRGSNEKLFF.